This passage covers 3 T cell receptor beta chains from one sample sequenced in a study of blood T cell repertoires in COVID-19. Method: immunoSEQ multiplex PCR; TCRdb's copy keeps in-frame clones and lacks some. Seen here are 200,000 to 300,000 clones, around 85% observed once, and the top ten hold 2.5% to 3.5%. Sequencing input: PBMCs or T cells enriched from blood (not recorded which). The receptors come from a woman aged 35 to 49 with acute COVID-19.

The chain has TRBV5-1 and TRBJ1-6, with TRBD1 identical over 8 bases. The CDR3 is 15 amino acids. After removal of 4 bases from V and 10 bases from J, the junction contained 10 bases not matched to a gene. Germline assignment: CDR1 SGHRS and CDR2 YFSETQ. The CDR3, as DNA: TGCGCCAGCAGCGGTACAGGGGGAACTGGGTCACCCCTCCACTTT. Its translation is CASSGTGGTGSPLHF. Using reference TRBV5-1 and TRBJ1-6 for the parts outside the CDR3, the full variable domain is KAGVTQTPRYLIKTRGQQVTLSCSPISGHRSVSWYQQTPGQGLQFLFEYFSETQRNKGNFPGRFSGRQFSNSRSEMNVSTLELGDSALYLCASSGTGGTGSPLHFGNGTRLTVT.

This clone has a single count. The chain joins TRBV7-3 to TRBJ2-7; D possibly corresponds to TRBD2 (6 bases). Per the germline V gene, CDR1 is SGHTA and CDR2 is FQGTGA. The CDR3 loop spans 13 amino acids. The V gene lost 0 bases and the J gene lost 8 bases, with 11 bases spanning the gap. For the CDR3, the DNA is TGTGCCAGCAGCTTAACGGGGACTTCCCAGCAGTACTTC. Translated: CASSLTGTSQQYF.

The CDR3 loop is CARPHGTGVHEQFF. Here the CDR3 DNA reads TGTGCCAGACCACACGGGACAGGGGTCCATGAGCAGTTCTTC. The V gene is TRBV19, the J gene TRBJ2-1; 10 positions match TRBD1. Trimming cost V 9 bases and J 8 bases; bases outside gene matches: 10. Germline CDR1 is LNHDA and CDR2 is SQIVND (reference sequence). The CDR3 spans 14 residues.